The present T cell receptor beta chain was sequenced within a study of shared T cell receptors in the human thymus. This clone was seen a few times. Profiled with immunoSEQ multiplex PCR; TCRdb holds only in-frame clones, not every one. The table records about 660,000 clones, 70% to 90% of them present only once. With V trimmed by 6 bases and J by 6 bases, 8 bases remained unmatched. CDR3 length: 15 residues. Germline assignment: CDR1 KGHSH and CDR2 LQKENI. These same records also appear under a second study, on human thymus T cells. That work states: Within thymic and blood repertoires, V and J gene usage appeared to be biased. Related research described strongly overlapping thymic repertoires in unrelated people.

Sequenced material: thymocytes. The chain uses TRBV18 and TRBJ2-1, with TRBD2 matching 10 bases. The receptor was derived from a boy in the first two years of life with a congenital heart defect. CDR3 coding DNA: TGTGCCAGCTCCGACCTAGCGGGAGAGGTCAATGAGCAGTTCTTC. Its protein is CASSDLAGEVNEQFF.